The 17 T cell receptor beta chains below were found in one sample sequenced in a study of control samples from healthy donors and cancer patients. Produced via immunoSEQ multiplex PCR; TCRdb's table is partial and in-frame only. The profile shows about 120,000 clones, about 89% of them singletons. The sample consisted of blood. The receptors come from a man aged 60-69 years in good health.

This clone has just one count. This rearrangement joins TRBV19 to TRBJ1-6, with D perhaps matching TRBD1 (5 bases). The CDR3 has 15 residues. Germline lookup yields CDR1 LNHDA and CDR2 SQIVND (reference sequence). The V end was cut by 6 bases, the J end by 5 bases, with 14 bases between. CDR3 sequence (DNA): TGTGCCAGTAGCTCTACAGGTTTACATAATTCACCCCTCCACTTT. Translating gives CASSSTGLHNSPLHF.

The chain links TRBV28 to TRBJ2-7; a weak D match, TRBD1 (6 bases). Per germline, CDR1 MDHEN and CDR2 SYDVKM. Trimming pared 7 bases from V and 4 bases from J, leaving 17 bases between. The CDR3 runs 14 residues. CDR3 DNA: TGTGCCAGCATAAAGGACAGTCCCCTTTACGAGCAGTACTTC. It specifies CASIKDSPLYEQYF. Variable domain in full (rest from reference TRBV28 and TRBJ2-7): DVKVTQSSRYLVKRTGEKVFLECVQDMDHENMFWYRQDPGLGLRLIYFSYDVKMKEKGDIPEGYSVSREKKERFSLILESASTNQTSMYLCASIKDSPLYEQYFGPGTRLTVT.

This clone turned up a few times. The V and J genes are TRBV7-2 and TRBJ2-7, with D tentatively TRBD1 (6 bases). CDR3 size: 14 residues. V lost 6 bases and J lost 2, with 14 bases in between. Germline CDR1 SGHTA, CDR2 FQGNSA. CDR3 coding DNA: TGTGCCAGCAGTTCATACAGGGAAACCTACGAGCAGTACTTC. Its translation is CASSSYRETYEQYF.

The chain couples TRBV27 to TRBJ2-3; TRBD2 aligns across 8 bases. V shed 5 bases and J 2 bases; nucleotides not matched to a gene: 6. CDR1 MNHEY and CDR2 SMNVEV come from the germline V gene (reference sequence). This CDR3 contains 15 residues. The DNA of the CDR3 is TGTGCCAGCAGTGAAGTGCGGGGGGACACAGATACGCAGTATTTT. This codes for CASSEVRGDTDTQYF.

V usage is TRBV7-8 and J usage is TRBJ1-5, with TRBD1 matching over 8 bases. Germline CDR1 SGHVS, CDR2 FQNEAQ. CDR3 length: 16 residues. J gave up 3 bases and V 5 bases, and 9 bases lay outside the gene matches. CDR3 region: CASSAGTGGLNQPQHF. CDR3 nucleotide sequence: TGTGCCAGCAGCGCGGGGACAGGAGGCCTCAATCAGCCCCAGCATTTT. The variable domain in full, completed from reference TRBV7-8 and TRBJ1-5, reads GAGVSQSPRYKVAKRGQDVALRCDPISGHVSLFWYQQALGQGPEFLTYFQNEAQLDKSGLPSDRFFAERPEGSVSTLKIQRTQQEDSAVYLCASSAGTGGLNQPQHFGDGTRLSIL.

The chain recombines TRBV19 with TRBJ2-5; 7 positions match TRBD1. The V gene's germline CDR1 is LNHDA and CDR2 SQIVND (reference sequence). This CDR3 has 18 residues. V dropped 5 bases and J dropped 5; count of bases not matched to a gene: 20. The CDR3 DNA is TGTGCCAGTAGTTTAAAACAGGGGACCAAGCCTGAGGGGGAGACCCAGTACTTC. It translates to CASSLKQGTKPEGETQYF.

This clone was seen only a few times. The CDR3 loop reads CASSLASQQPQHF. The CDR3 DNA sequence: TGTGCCAGCAGCTTAGCGTCACAACAGCCCCAGCATTTT. The rearrangement uses TRBV7-8 and TRBJ1-5; D unresolved. The germline gives CDR1 SGHVS, CDR2 FQNEAQ. CDR3 size: 13 residues. Trimming took 0 bases from V and 7 from J, leaving 7 bases between them.

The chain recombines TRBV2 with TRBJ2-1, with D unresolved. The CDR3 has 12 residues. Germline-derived CDR1 and CDR2 are SNHLY and FYNNEI. V shed 2 bases and J shed 9 bases, with 8 bases lying between them. CDR3 loop: CASSEWGSEQFF. Here the CDR3 DNA reads TGTGCCAGCAGTGAATGGGGAAGTGAGCAGTTCTTC.

This rearrangement joins TRBV21-1 to TRBJ1-2. TRBV21-1 is marked as a pseudogene. The CDR3 has 12 residues. CDR3 sequence: CASRPGGGGYTF. The CDR3 DNA reads as TGTGCCAGCAGACCGGGAGGGGGAGGCTACACCTTC.

The chain has TRBV2 and TRBJ2-5, with a weak D call TRBD2 (6 bases). Germline V gene data show CDR1 as SNHLY and CDR2 as FYNNEI. The CDR3 length is 15 residues. Trimming pared 10 bases from V and 4 bases from J, leaving 22 bases between. CDR3 sequence (DNA): TGTGCCAAAAAGGTCCAGGGACTTGCGGGAGAGACCCAGTACTTC. Protein product: CAKKVQGLAGETQYF. Complete variable domain (other parts from reference TRBV2 and TRBJ2-5): EPEVTQTPSHQVTQMGQEVILRCVPISNHLYFYWYRQILGQKVEFLVSFYNNEISEKSEIFDDQFSVERPDGSNFTLKIRSTKLEDSAMYFCAKKVQGLAGETQYFGPGTRLLVL.

This clone occurred once. The chain joins TRBV5-5 to TRBJ2-5; D is possibly TRBD1 (5 bases). This CDR3 spans 14 amino acids. CDR1 SGHKS and CDR2 YYEKEE come from the germline V gene (reference sequence). V was pared by 0 bases and J by 5 bases, with 11 bases between. CDR3 amino acids: CASSLVAGKETQYF. The CDR3 nucleotides read TGTGCCAGCAGCTTGGTTGCAGGGAAGGAGACCCAGTACTTC.

J is TRBJ1-5 and V is TRBV9; no firm D call. The germline V gene encodes CDR1 SGDLS and CDR2 YYNGEE. V lost 0 bases, J lost 6 bases, and 10 bases lay in between. The CDR3 totals 14 residues. The CDR3 DNA reads as TGTGCCAGCAGCGTAGGGGAAGGCAGTCAGCCCCAGCATTTT. It yields the protein CASSVGEGSQPQHF.

This rearrangement joins TRBV7-2 to TRBJ1-4; perhaps TRBD1 as D (5 bases). The V and J ends lost 0 bases and 8 bases respectively, with 13 bases between them. Per germline, CDR1 SGHTA and CDR2 FQGNSA. The CDR3 loop spans 15 amino acids. DNA of the CDR3: TGTGCCAGCAGCTTAGCGTCTGGGGCGCTGGAAAAACTGTTTTTT. Translating gives CASSLASGALEKLFF.

The CDR3 region is CASSRGGAGELFF. The DNA for the CDR3 is TGTGCCAGCAGTCGCGGGGGAGCCGGGGAGCTGTTTTTT. V usage is TRBV12-3 or TRBV12-4 and J usage is TRBJ2-2; 7 bases map to TRBD2. This CDR3 spans 13 amino acids. The J segment lost 6 bases and the V segment lost 5 bases, leaving 3 bases of the junction unmatched.

As concerns this clone: It is unclear where the CDR3 begins or ends on the DNA, so no DNA is shown, and the CDR3 is as TCRdb lists it. The chain uses TRBV28 and TRBJ1-3; TRBD1 is the table's D call, not checked against the DNA. Counting both end residues, the CDR3 totals 16 amino acids. Germline V gives CDR1 MDHEN, CDR2 SYDVKM. The CDR3 loop is CASILGGAGDGNTIYF.

The chain has TRBV4-1 and TRBJ1-5; TRBD1 matches 9 bases. The trim removed 3 bases at V and 5 bases at J, leaving 11 bases unmatched. The CDR3 consists of 17 residues. Germline V gene sequence: CDR1 MGHRA, CDR2 YSYEKL. The CDR3 here is CASSHLSGTGTHQPQHF. CDR3 DNA: TGCGCCAGCAGCCACCTTTCCGGGACAGGGACACATCAGCCCCAGCATTTT.

V and J are TRBV4-1 and TRBJ1-5; tentative D call: TRBD1 (5 bases). V dropped 1 base and J dropped 3 bases, with 13 bases sitting between them. CDR1 and CDR2 from the germline V gene are MGHRA and YSYEKL. This CDR3 region has 16 residues. This CDR3 is CASSQVVGPANQPQHF. CDR3 bases: TGCGCCAGCAGCCAAGTGGTGGGACCGGCCAATCAGCCCCAGCATTTT.